This TCR beta chain derives from a study of T cell repertoires in cytomegalovirus infection (dated by TCRdb to between 2017 and 2020). General notes on the study: Because public TCR beta signatures pointed to carriage of CMV infection together with the matching HLA type, the HLA type of each donor mattered for the analysis.

Inclusive of the bounding cysteine and phenylalanine, the CDR3 is 13 residues long. Here the CDR3 DNA is all that survives: 39 bases in frame from base 1. V and J lose 6 bases and 6 bases, and a span of 12 bases separates them. The germline V gene (reference sequence) supplies CDR1 MNHEY and CDR2 SMNVEV. Study-wide findings and limitations: Cumulative frequency of public TCR beta family members discriminated carriers of CMV infection plus the relevant HLA type in this cohort and an independent approximately 370-donor cohort. In the ex vivo response, HLA-C-restricted CMV-specific TCR beta clonotypes were dominant, and in two of eight donors the single most frequent clonotype came from this HLA-C-restricted group.

This clonotype has just a few counts. The antigen it recognizes is unknown. Per-base quality was not reported, and no clone a single base away is much larger than it. The data were produced on an Illumina HiSeq 1500. The public reads were run again by TCRdb, first through fastp at Q25 and then through MiXCR, and only productive beta chains were kept. A single entry per CDR3 protein holds the most common genes and DNA from its merged rows. This sample is represented by fewer than 300,000 distinct CDR3 sequences; roughly a quarter of them were singletons. About 15% of the sample comes from the top ten. Sequencing was performed on PBMCs. The chain joins TRBV27 to TRBJ1-5; the best D guess is TRBD1, with 6 bases matching. This clonotype originated in a human donor in good health (CMV status not recorded). Some clones in this sample may be carry-over from other donors' samples. Here the CDR3 is given as CASSQEGVQPQHF. The DNA is TGTGCCAGCAGCCAGGAGGGGGTTCAGCCCCAGCATTTT.